This T cell receptor (beta chain) was obtained from a study of shared clonotypes between healthy human individuals. Generated by immunoSEQ multiplex PCR, the TCRdb table keeps only in-frame clones and is missing some. The sample shows approximately 1.5 million clones, roughly 98.5% of them seen only once. This clone was seen a single time. CDR1 is MNHNY, CDR2 SVGAGI, per germline (reference sequence). This CDR3 region has 15 residues. V lost 5 bases and J lost 2; bases outside the gene matches: 6. The sample comprised naive CD4+ T cells sorted from blood. The subset here: CD45RA+ positively selected. The chain links TRBV6-6 to TRBJ2-7; TRBD2 matches 10 bases. The clonotype originates from a man aged 25-40 years in good health. CDR3 bases: TGTGCCAGCAGTCGCAGCGGGAGGGCCCCCTACGAGCAGTACTTC. Protein: CASSRSGRAPYEQYF.